This TCR beta chain was retrieved from a study of cytomegalovirus exposure and HLA in healthy donors. Study-wide results and limits: Follow-up analysis later connected one missense variant in DCLRE1C with trimming of TCR beta V- and J-genes.

CDR1 and CDR2 from the germline V gene are SGHRS and YFSETQ. This CDR3 region has 16 residues. V lost 4 bases and J lost 5; bases outside the gene matches: 13. This clone was detected only once. Its antigen remains unidentified. Likely unrecorded immune exposures existed in these nominally healthy donors. The CMV serostatus of this donor went unrecorded. The PCR used 60 Vbeta and 13 Jbeta primers. Per the study methods: About 9.9 million of the roughly 80 million unique TCR beta chains counted in a later analysis were shared. The data were produced by immunoSEQ multiplex PCR, yet TCRdb's version contains in-frame clones alone and is incomplete. The DNA was the basis for D and trimming; V, J and clone size are from that table. The data hold 50,000 to 70,000 clones, with 83% observed a single time.

This clonotype originated in a human donor in good health. The V gene is TRBV5-1, the J gene TRBJ1-1, with 8 bases that match TRBD1. What was sequenced was PBMCs. The CDR3 spells CASSVGQVLFETEAFF. In nucleotides, the CDR3 is TGCGCCAGCAGCGTGGGACAGGTCCTTTTCGAGACTGAAGCTTTCTTT.